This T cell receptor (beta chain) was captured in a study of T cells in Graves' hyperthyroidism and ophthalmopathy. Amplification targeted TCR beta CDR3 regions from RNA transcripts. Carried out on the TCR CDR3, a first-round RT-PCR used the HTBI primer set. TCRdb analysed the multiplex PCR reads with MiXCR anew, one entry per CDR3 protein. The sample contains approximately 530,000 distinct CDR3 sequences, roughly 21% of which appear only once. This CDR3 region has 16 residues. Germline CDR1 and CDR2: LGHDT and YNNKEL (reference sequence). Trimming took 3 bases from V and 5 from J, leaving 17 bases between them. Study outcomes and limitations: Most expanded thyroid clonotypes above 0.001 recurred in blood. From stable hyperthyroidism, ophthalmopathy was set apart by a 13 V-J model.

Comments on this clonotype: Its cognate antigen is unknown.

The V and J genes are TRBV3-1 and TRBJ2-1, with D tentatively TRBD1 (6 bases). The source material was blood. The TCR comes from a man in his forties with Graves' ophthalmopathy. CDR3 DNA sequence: TGTGCCAGCAGCCACTTATCACAGGGTATCCACAATGAGCAGTTCTTC. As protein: CASSHLSQGIHNEQFF.